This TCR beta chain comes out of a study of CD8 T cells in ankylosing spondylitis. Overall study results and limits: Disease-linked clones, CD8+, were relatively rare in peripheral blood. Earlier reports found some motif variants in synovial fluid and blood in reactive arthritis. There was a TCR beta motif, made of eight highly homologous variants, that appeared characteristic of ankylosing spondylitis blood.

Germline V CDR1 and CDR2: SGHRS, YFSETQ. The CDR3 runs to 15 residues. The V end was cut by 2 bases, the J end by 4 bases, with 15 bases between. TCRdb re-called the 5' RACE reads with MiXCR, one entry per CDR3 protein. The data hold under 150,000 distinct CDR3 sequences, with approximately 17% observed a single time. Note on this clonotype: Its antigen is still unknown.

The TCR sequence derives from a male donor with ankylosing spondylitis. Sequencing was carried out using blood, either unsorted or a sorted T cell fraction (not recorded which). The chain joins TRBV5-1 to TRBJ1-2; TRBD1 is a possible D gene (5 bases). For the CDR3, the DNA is TGCGCCAGCAGCTTCACACAGGACTCCCCCTATGGCTACACCTTC. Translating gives CASSFTQDSPYGYTF.